The 29 T cell receptor beta chains below all came from one sample that was sequenced in a study of metastatic and nonmetastatic thyroid tumors. TCRdb used MiXCR to call clones anew from the PCR reads. This table has about 39,000 clones, about 19% appearing once. There were no patients who had received any treatment before thyroid surgery. The specimen sequenced was tumor tissue. The receptors stem from a female donor with papillary thyroid cancer or a benign thyroid nodule (not recorded which). Some clones in this sample may be carry-over from other donors' samples.

This clone was counted many times. Different DNA sequences within this sample yield the same CDR3. The chain combines TRBV12-3 or TRBV12-4 with TRBJ1-2, with D tentatively TRBD1 (6 bases). Trimming took off 6 bases at V and 3 bases at J, with 20 bases between the two ends. This CDR3 comprises 16 residues. The CDR3 is CASSPRGRGGHYGYTF. The CDR3 DNA follows: TGTGCCAGCAGCCCCCGGGGGCGAGGGGGACACTATGGCTACACCTTC.

At least ten counts were recorded for this clone. The rearrangement links TRBV5-1 to TRBJ2-3; D uncertain. Germline loops: CDR1 SGHRS, CDR2 YFSETQ. Trimming left V 4 bases short and J 3 bases short, with 9 bases between. The CDR3 consists of 13 residues. This chain's CDR3 is CASSPLVTDTQYF. CDR3 sequence (DNA): TGCGCCAGCAGCCCACTCGTAACAGATACGCAGTATTTT.

With regard to this clone: Other DNA sequences of this sample code for an identical CDR3. The chain carries TRBV29-1 and TRBJ2-3; 11 bases match TRBD2. This CDR3 region has 15 residues. V lost 4 bases and J lost 6; bases outside the gene matches: 9. The V gene's germline CDR1 is SQVTM and CDR2 ANQGSEA. The DNA for the CDR3 is TGCAGCGTTGCGGTAGCGGGAGGGCCAGGTGATACGCAGTATTTT. Translation gives CSVAVAGGPGDTQYF.

This clone was counted at least ten times. This chain links TRBV7-2 with TRBJ2-3, with unresolved D. CDR3 length: 12 residues. The germline CDR1 and CDR2 sequences are SGHTA and FQGNSA. V was shortened by 5 bases and J by 6 bases, with 9 bases between the two germline ends. CDR3 bases: TGTGCCAGCAGCCCCCTGGCGGATACGCAGTATTTT. Its protein is CASSPLADTQYF.

As to this clone: A much larger clone differs by one base, so this may be a read error. This chain uses TRBV4-1 with TRBJ2-7; D gene ambiguous. CDR3 length: 14 amino acids. V was clipped by 0 bases and J by 1 base, with 7 bases between them. Germline lookup yields CDR1 MGHRA and CDR2 YSYEKL. CDR3 in amino acids: CASSQDRYSYEQYF. CDR3 nucleotide sequence: TGCGCCAGCAGCCAAGACCGGTATTCCTACGAGCAGTACTTC.

V and J are TRBV20-1 and TRBJ2-1; D is perhaps TRBD1 or TRBD2 (5 bases each). Trimming removed 6 bases from V and 3 bases from J, with 12 bases in between. Germline V gene lookup returns CDR1 DFQATT and CDR2 SNEGSKA (reference sequence). This CDR3 has 13 residues. In DNA form, the CDR3 reads TGCAGTGCCGTGGGACCGGACTACAATGAGCAGTTCTTC. Its translation: CSAVGPDYNEQFF.

Ten or more counts support this clone. The chain uses TRBV6-5 and TRBJ2-1, with a tentative D call TRBD2 (6 bases). The germline gives CDR1 MNHEY, CDR2 SVGAGI. The CDR3 consists of 12 residues. Trimming shortened V by 3 bases and J by 8 bases, and 8 bases separated the two germline ends. In DNA form, the CDR3 reads TGTGCCAGCAGTTATGGAGGGGATGAGCAGTTCTTC. It encodes CASSYGGDEQFF.

This clone showed up many times. In DNA form, the CDR3 reads TGTGCCAGCAGCTGGGGACCGAACACTGAAGCTTTCTTT. It translates to CASSWGPNTEAFF. This rearrangement joins TRBV11-2 to TRBJ1-1; TRBD1 might be the D (5 bases). The V gene's germline CDR1 is SGHAT and CDR2 FQNNGV. With 4 bases removed from V and 1 base from J, the gap between germline ends came to 7 bases. The CDR3 consists of 13 residues.

This chain joins TRBV3-1 and TRBJ2-7; 11 nucleotides align to TRBD2. The germline CDR1 and CDR2 sequences are LGHDT and YNNKEL (reference sequence). Trimming took 1 base from V and 4 from J; bases not matched to a gene: 3. The CDR3 totals 15 residues. CDR3 protein: CASSQVLAGGYEQYF. The CDR3, as DNA: TGTGCCAGCAGCCAAGTGCTAGCGGGGGGTTACGAGCAGTACTTC.

This clone was seen only once. The chain couples TRBV18 to TRBJ2-7; 9 bases match TRBD1. Germline-derived CDR1 and CDR2 are KGHSH and LQKENI. The V gene end was trimmed by 3 bases and the J gene end by 9 bases; junction bases not matched to a gene: 15. The CDR3 runs 16 residues. The CDR3 nucleotides read TGTGCCAGCTCACCGCCGACTGGACAGGGGTCGTCTCCGCAGTACTTC. Translated: CASSPPTGQGSSPQYF.

Ten or more counts support this clone. The rearrangement links TRBV7-8 to TRBJ1-3; D gene unclear. CDR3 length: 16 residues. V lost 4 bases and J lost 0, with 13 bases in between. In germline, CDR1 is SGHVS, CDR2 FQNEAQ. The CDR3 coding sequence is TGTGCCAGCAGCTCGTCGGGCAGGAACTCTGGAAACACCATATATTTT. Translating it yields CASSSSGRNSGNTIYF. The whole variable domain, remainder taken from reference TRBV7-8 and TRBJ1-3, is GAGVSQSPRYKVAKRGQDVALRCDPISGHVSLFWYQQALGQGPEFLTYFQNEAQLDKSGLPSDRFFAERPEGSVSTLKIQRTQQEDSAVYLCASSSSGRNSGNTIYFGEGSWLTVV.

With respect to this clone: A much larger clonotype is one base distant, so this may be a read error. This chain connects TRBV11-2 to TRBJ2-1; 8 positions agree with TRBD2. Germline lookup yields CDR1 SGHAT and CDR2 FQNNGV. Unmatched junction bases numbered 6, after V lost 3 bases and J lost 5 bases. The CDR3 consists of 15 residues. The CDR3 spells CASSFWRGDHNEQFF. In nucleotides, the CDR3 is TGTGCCAGCAGCTTTTGGCGGGGGGATCACAATGAGCAGTTCTTC.

This clone was seen at least ten times. Here the CDR3 reads CSVSGTGTGNTIYF. The DNA for the CDR3 is TGCAGCGTCTCCGGGACAGGAACTGGAAACACCATATATTTT. This chain uses TRBV29-1 with TRBJ1-3; TRBD1 agrees at 8 bases. The CDR3 length is 14 residues. J was trimmed by 2 bases and V by 6 bases; bases with no gene match: 6. Per the germline V gene, CDR1 is SQVTM and CDR2 is ANQGSEA.

The chain couples TRBV6-1 to TRBJ1-3; D ambiguous. The V and J ends lost 5 bases and 9 bases respectively, with 14 bases between them. CDR1 MNHNS and CDR2 SASEGT come from the germline V gene. CDR3 size: 13 residues. The CDR3 bases are TGTGCCAGCAGTAGAGGAAGGTTCGGCACCATATATTTT. This gives the protein CASSRGRFGTIYF.

A word on this clone: This could be a read error, since a much larger clone is one nucleotide away. The chain couples TRBV12-3 or TRBV12-4 to TRBJ2-3, with TRBD1 as a possible D gene (6 bases). The CDR3 is 12 residues long. V was trimmed by 6 bases and J by 7 bases, leaving 11 bases between them. CDR3 sequence (DNA): TGTGCCAGCAGCGTGGGGGCGAATACGCAGTATTTT. It yields the protein CASSVGANTQYF.

This clone was seen a handful of times. V is TRBV7-9 and J is TRBJ1-1; D possibly corresponds to TRBD1 (5 bases). V was shortened by 7 bases and J by 1 base, with 10 bases between the two germline ends. The CDR3 runs 13 residues. Germline CDR1 and CDR2: SEHNR and FQNEAQ (reference sequence). The CDR3 here is CASTTGQNTEAFF. The CDR3 DNA reads as TGTGCCAGCACTACTGGACAGAACACTGAAGCTTTCTTT.

This clone was recorded at least ten times. This chain connects TRBV5-1 to TRBJ2-7, with D perhaps TRBD1 or TRBD2 (6 bases each). The CDR3 consists of 15 residues. V lost 3 bases and J lost 2, with 15 bases in between. Germline V CDR1 and CDR2: SGHRS, YFSETQ. CDR3 protein: CASSSGGRKTYEQYF. CDR3 DNA: TGCGCCAGCAGCTCCGGGGGCAGAAAGACCTACGAGCAGTACTTC.

V is TRBV28 and J is TRBJ2-3, with D possibly matching TRBD2 (5 bases). Trimming cost V 1 base and J 0 bases, with 20 bases left between them. The V gene's germline CDR1 is MDHEN and CDR2 SYDVKM. The CDR3 spans 19 residues. This CDR3 reads CASSLYMSGETTSTDTQYF. The CDR3 DNA reads as TGTGCCAGCAGTTTATACATGAGCGGCGAAACGACTAGCACAGATACGCAGTATTTT.

This rearrangement joins TRBV3-1 to TRBJ2-7; D is undetermined. There are 12 residues in the CDR3. The V gene lost 4 bases and the J gene lost 2 bases, with 6 bases spanning the gap. Germline V gene sequence: CDR1 LGHDT, CDR2 YNNKEL (reference sequence). In DNA form, the CDR3 reads TGTGCCAGCAGCCCAAATACCTACGAGCAGTACTTC. Amino acid sequence: CASSPNTYEQYF.

This clone was counted a few times. Given a much more abundant clone one base away, this may be a read error. The J gene is TRBJ1-4, the V gene TRBV6-1; D may be TRBD1 (5 bases). Germline CDR1 reads MNHNS; CDR2 reads SASEGT. V was clipped by 2 bases and J by 5 bases, with 12 bases between them. The CDR3 length is 15 residues. The CDR3 DNA is TGTGCCAGCAGTGAACAACCGACAGTGAATGAAAAACTGTTTTTT. Translating gives CASSEQPTVNEKLFF.

This clone is medium-sized. The gene calls are TRBV9 and TRBJ1-5, with no clear D. The V end lost 0 bases, the J end lost 3 bases, and 7 bases lay between the germline ends. The CDR3 is 14 residues long. Germline CDR1 reads SGDLS; CDR2 reads YYNGEE. The DNA for the CDR3 is TGTGCCAGCAGCGTAGGCGGGGACAATCAGCCCCAGCATTTT. Amino acids: CASSVGGDNQPQHF.

This clone was seen ten or more times. The CDR3 nucleotides read TGTGCCAGCAGCTTACACAGCACTGAAGCTTTCTTT. Translation gives CASSLHSTEAFF. J is TRBJ1-1 and V is TRBV7-9, with D unresolved. The V end lost 2 bases, the J end lost 4 bases, and 5 bases lay between the germline ends. This CDR3 spans 12 amino acids. Germline values: CDR1 SEHNR, CDR2 FQNEAQ (reference sequence).

This clone occurred many times. This rearrangement joins TRBV20-1 to TRBJ1-2, with 7 bases that match TRBD1. Trimming at V came to 3 bases and at J to 7 bases, leaving 8 bases not matched to a gene. The CDR3 covers 13 residues. CDR1 and CDR2 from the germline V gene are DFQATT and SNEGSKA (reference sequence). Here the CDR3 reads CSASVEGARGYTF. The CDR3, as DNA: TGCAGTGCTAGCGTGGAGGGGGCCCGTGGCTACACCTTC.

This clone was recorded many times. The genes are TRBV6-1 and TRBJ2-3; no firm D call. V lost 6 bases, J lost 0 bases, and 7 bases lay in between. The CDR3 is 13 residues long. Germline values: CDR1 MNHNS, CDR2 SASEGT. Here the CDR3 DNA reads TGTGCCAGCAGCCAGACTAGCACAGATACGCAGTATTTT. It yields the protein CASSQTSTDTQYF.

Many counts were recorded for this clone. CDR3 DNA: TGTGCCAGCAGTCCCGGATCCCTACGCACAGAGACCCAGTACTTC. Amino acid sequence: CASSPGSLRTETQYF. The chain combines TRBV12-3 or TRBV12-4 with TRBJ2-5, with no clear D. The length of the CDR3 is 15 residues. The germline V and J ends were trimmed by 5 bases and 4 bases, with 17 bases remaining between them.

This clone occurred a few times. A much larger clonotype is one base distant, so this may be a read error. The V gene is TRBV3-1, the J gene TRBJ2-7, with 10 bases lining up with TRBD1. This CDR3 is 16 amino acids long. Germline-derived CDR1 and CDR2 are LGHDT and YNNKEL (reference sequence). For the CDR3, the DNA is TGTGCCTGCAGCCAAAATCCGGGACAGGGGTCCTACGAGCAGTACTTC. It translates to CACSQNPGQGSYEQYF.

Note on this clone: Being one base from a much bigger clone, this may be a read error. V is TRBV20-1 and J is TRBJ1-1; D is unclear. This CDR3 is 8 amino acids long. Germline lookup yields CDR1 DFQATT and CDR2 SNEGSKA (reference sequence). The CDR3 region is CSDREAFF. In nucleotides, the CDR3 is TGCAGTGATAGAGAAGCTTTCTTT.

There are many counts of this clone. The chain has TRBV3-1 and TRBJ2-7; no firm D call. CDR3 length equals 12 residues. Germline V lookup: CDR1 LGHDT, CDR2 YNNKEL (reference sequence). Trimming cost V 4 bases and J 4 bases, with 8 bases left between them. DNA for the CDR3: TGTGCCAGCAGCCTCGGTGGGTACGAGCAGTACTTC. Amino acid sequence: CASSLGGYEQYF.

This clone was detected ten times or more. The chain is built from TRBV19 and TRBJ2-4; 12 bases fit TRBD2. Per germline, CDR1 LNHDA and CDR2 SQIVND (reference sequence). The CDR3 is made up of 13 amino acids. Trimming at V came to 7 bases and at J to 7 bases, leaving 2 bases not matched to a gene. CDR3 DNA: TGTGCCAGTACAGGACTAGCGGGGAACATTCAGTACTTC. Translating gives CASTGLAGNIQYF.